This T cell receptor beta chain was recovered during a study of T-cell reconstitution after alpha-beta-depleted transplantation in children. V was clipped by 5 bases and J by 6 bases, with 11 bases between them. CDR1 and CDR2 from the germline V gene are MNHEY and SMNVEV (reference sequence). This CDR3 comprises 13 residues. This clonotype was detected a few times. Its antigen is not identified. Preparation of the TCRbeta library was carried out with unique molecular identifiers. TCRdb re-called the PCR reads through MiXCR, storing one row per CDR3 protein. This sample carries 540,000 or so distinct CDR3 sequences, 20% to 25% of them seen once, and the ten largest clones take over 12%. Study results and limitations: Some patients' high day-60 TCRbeta diversity was traced to surviving recipient T cells and thymic progenitors. Reportedly, roughly two months post-transplant, alpha-beta T cells arose from several hundred expanded graft clones. The main origin of T-cell counts and diversity one year after transplant was newly produced T cells.

The chain recombines TRBV27 with TRBJ2-1, with no clear D. The sample here was PBMCs, mostly from graft donor cells, taken 360 days after TCRalphabeta/CD19-depleted stem cell transplant. The clonotype originates from a boy younger than two who had a stem cell transplant for acute myeloid leukemia, so the T cells may come from the graft donor. DNA of the CDR3: TGTGCCAGCAGTATCACACCGATCAATGAGCAGTTCTTC. Its translation is CASSITPINEQFF.